The source of this T cell receptor (beta chain) is a study of T cells in Graves' hyperthyroidism and ophthalmopathy. Study background: At initial diagnosis, before any treatment had begun, peripheral blood was obtained.

TCR beta CDR3 region amplification was performed from RNA transcripts. The HTBI set primed first-round TCR CDR3 RT-PCR. From the multiplex PCR reads, TCRdb called clonotypes with MiXCR, one entry per CDR3 protein. The table has some 300,000 distinct CDR3 sequences, roughly 15% seen once. It was considered stable Graves' hyperthyroidism when ophthalmopathy did not progress within 18 months. Newly diagnosed hyperthyroidism patients aged 18 to 65 years had disease lasting under 2 months. Regarding the study as a whole: Blood also carried most thyroid clonotypes expanded above 0.001.

About this clonotype itself: Its antigen is undetermined.

CDR3 size: 16 residues. Germline loops: CDR1 SGHTS, CDR2 YDEGEE. Trimming pared 0 bases from V and 5 bases from J, leaving 17 bases between. The sequence derives from a man aged 30-40 years with Graves' hyperthyroidism. The sequenced sample consisted of blood. This sequence joins TRBV5-8 and TRBJ2-5; TRBD2 is a possible D gene (7 bases). CDR3: CASSLGGGAGGETQYF. In DNA form, the CDR3 reads TGTGCCAGCAGCTTGGGCGGGGGCGCCGGTGGGGAGACCCAGTACTTC.